This entry describes one T cell receptor beta chain. Its antigen is currently not known. The sample holds no much larger clone one base away, and base qualities are not on file. V and J are trimmed by 6 bases and 5 bases, and the gene matches miss 7 bases of the junction. Looking up the germline V gene yields CDR1 ENHRY and CDR2 SYGVKD. Including cysteine and phenylalanine, the CDR3 has 15 amino acids. Only the CDR3 DNA stays, 45 bases, in frame from base 1. The cohort comprised 550 to 700 healthy bone marrow donors. Cohort members were all nominally healthy when sampled, although unrecorded immune exposures were likely present. The donor tested CMV seronegative, placing the donor among the roughly 350 seronegative members of the cohort. Every donor gave a peripheral blood sample, and the peripheral blood mononuclear cells from that sample were used for TCR beta sequencing. Genomic DNA extraction from the blood cell samples was performed with the Qiagen DNeasy Blood Extraction Kit.

Preparation of the library involved the immunoSEQ multiplex PCR assay. For the multiplex PCR, a mixture combining 60 forward primers for TCR Vbeta segments and 13 reverse primers for TCR Jbeta segments was used. The CDR3 region of rearranged TCR beta genes was amplified from genomic DNA with a multiplex PCR assay. The amplified TCR beta libraries were sequenced on the Illumina HiSeq System as 87-base-pair reads. For the original study's pipeline: A later analysis tallied around 82 million unique TCR beta chains across the 700 or so repertoires, and some 10 million of those chains were shared by two or more donors. A nearest-neighbor algorithm error-corrected the raw reads and collapsed the reads into unique sequences, merging closely related sequences to remove PCR and sequencing errors. To assign V, D and J gene segments, CDR3 sequences were aligned to IMGT reference sequences. Each retained sequence needed at least a six-nucleotide match to both a V gene segment and a J gene segment. Rearrangements were called productive when the CDR3 lacked stop codons and stayed in frame with V and J; all others were non-productive. CDR3 was defined according to IMGT convention as the region running from the second conserved V-encoded cysteine to the conserved J-encoded phenylalanine. In an earlier analysis of around 600 of the donors, sequences lacking an unambiguous match to a single V gene segment were excluded. In an earlier analysis of several hundred of the donors, V segments were called functional above 56.7% productive rearrangements and were called segregating when the between-donor standard deviation exceeded 5%. To diagnose cytomegalovirus status from the catalog of TCR beta chain sequences, a statistical classification framework was built. V and J gene assignment, in a later analysis, came from comparing TCR nucleotide sequences with IMGT/GENE-DB human TR gene sequences. The TCRdist pipeline was used in a later analysis to assign CDR3 sequences and most-parsimonious VDJ recombination scenarios. In a later analysis, each TCR beta chain was defined by its CDR3 amino acid sequence together with its V-gene family, and reads without a unique V-gene family were excluded. To address suspected cross-contamination and a sequencing artifact, a later analysis removed some 620 highly shared, low-generation-probability nucleotide sequences. A later analysis calculated a clonal expansion index for each public chain from normalized within-repertoire ranks of inferred template counts. In a later analysis, generation probabilities were computed using a VDJ recombination model fitted to out-of-frame rearrangements, and the results were checked against IGoR. In a later analysis, TCR-TCR, TCR-HLA and TCR-CMV co-occurrence was scored with hypergeometric tests, and a repertoire-size bias correction was applied to TCR pairs. In a later analysis, false discovery rates were estimated by permuting HLA or CMV assignments 20 times. In a later analysis, co-occurring TCRs were grouped using DBSCAN, and TCRdist sequence similarity was added for clustering within HLA-allele-positive subsets. Repertoires with fewer than 30,000 or more than 120,000 public chains, plus five repertoires with anomalous nucleotide sharing, were excluded from co-occurrence clustering. TCRdb obtained this table from immuneACCESS and retained in-frame rearrangements with V and J assigned. These tables miss some clones; where compared with another copy, unresolved V genes account for less than half of the shortfall, and the remainder is unexplained. For V, J and clone size, that table is used; D and trimming come from the DNA. A total of 180,000 or so clones appear in this sample, 70% to 90% of them only once. In total, the top ten clones hold 0.31% of the sample.

This specimen belongs to a study of cytomegalovirus exposure and HLA in healthy donors (dated by TCRdb to 2017 to 2019). In terms of the full investigation: In an earlier analysis of approximately 640 of the donors, approximately 300 Gb of sequence data and just under 120 million unique TCR beta sequences from 180 million or so T cells were reported. An early release that covered fewer than 750 HLA-typed donors contained about 300 gigabases of sequencing data and about 93 million unique TCR sequences. Among the approximately 420 genotyped donors, roughly 80% belonged to the genetic ancestry cluster associated with self-reported Caucasian donors. The aim of the study was to test whether cataloging public T cell receptors could identify signatures of past pathogen exposure. Using immunosequencing, the study profiled T cell repertoires from some 670 subjects and related those repertoires to cytomegalovirus serostatus. A separate validation cohort of more than 100 different subjects was used in addition to the 666-subject first cohort. The study combined high-throughput TCR immunosequencing, statistical association of individual TCRs with disease status, and machine learning to predict cytomegalovirus infection status. A later analysis re-analyzed previously published TCR beta repertoires from 550 to 700 donors and added high-resolution HLA genotyping to study TCR occurrence patterns. Rather than drawing on any new phenotypic data, the later analysis identified candidate immune exposures from TCR beta sequences and the way those sequences occurred across donors. In an earlier analysis of 550 to 700 of the donors, high-throughput TCR beta sequencing was used to judge whether each TCR beta V gene segment behaved as functional or pseudogenic. Donor age, sex, ethnicity and CMV serostatus were collected together with the repertoire data. In a later genetic analysis, genome-wide SNP genotypes for about three fifths of the roughly 670 donors were used, and that subset was treated as a discovery cohort. Every repertoire in the discovery cohort had been generated on one and the same sequencing platform. HLA typing included class I and class II loci at four-digit resolution. The number of typed donors differed by locus: roughly 629-640 for A, B, C, DRB1 and DQB1; 522 for DQA1; approximately 600 for DPA1; and about 450 for DPB1. Because of strong linkage in the cohort, roughly five DR-DQ haplotypes were treated as single units for association and clustering. On average, about 200,000 unique TCR beta nucleotide sequences were sequenced per donor among a few hundred genotyped donors of the cohort, with around 19% of those sequences being non-productive.

Broader findings and caveats from the paper: A further reported finding was that TCR beta sequences accurately predicted the HLA-A and HLA-B alleles for most subjects in the first cohort. A later analysis found that most CMV-associated TCR beta chains appeared HLA-restricted, with HLA associations seemingly driven largely by CMV exposure. The study gave a list of about 160 TCR beta chains associated with cytomegalovirus. Roughly uniform sequencing depth across donors was assumed in presence/absence analyses, although this assumption may not hold. A later analysis associated about 17,000 TCR beta sequences with specific HLA alleles at a false discovery rate of 0.05. Several of the top co-occurrence clusters appeared to be linked to parvovirus B19, influenza, CMV and Epstein-Barr virus, according to a later analysis. A later analysis found that HLA-associated TCR beta chains were more clonally expanded and had lower generation probabilities than equally common non-associated chains. A group of highly shared sequence variants was considered likely to be a technical artifact of the sequencing pipeline. Immune exposure information for the cohort was limited to CMV serostatus. In an earlier analysis of approximately 590 of the donors, most TCR beta V segments appeared in productive rearrangements about 87% or about 30% of the time, broadly matching IMGT annotations. The classifier was reported to diagnose cytomegalovirus status with high specificity and sensitivity in both the original cohort and the validation cohort. When HLA alleles, especially DR and DQ, strongly co-occurred, TCR associations were difficult to assign to individual alleles. A later genetic analysis associated a missense DCLRE1C variant with V-gene and J-gene trimming of TCR beta chains, and an independent cohort replicated the association. It was suggested by the authors that the approach could potentially be generalized to other disease states and immunological phenotypes. Because counts were too low, roughly 17 rarely observed V segments, including chromosome 9 orphons, were left out of the earlier analysis of about 500 of the donors. Most TCR sequences were seen in very few donors, while some public TCRs were found in many individuals. Linkage disequilibrium might explain the correlated functional status among segregating V segments, but an unknown experimental factor could not be ruled out. This cohort had only TCR beta chains sequenced, and the lack of alpha or paired-chain data limited which features could be detected. The 87-base-pair reads could not distinguish some IMGT-functional V segments, including TRBV6-2 and TRBV6-3, so those segments were excluded. HLA typing was unavailable for some donors at each locus, so association tests used only the typed subset. In a later genetic analysis, fewer N-insertions in productive TCRs were reported among donors in an Asian-associated ancestry cluster than the approximately 630-donor mean. A few of the identified cytomegalovirus-associated TCR beta chains were confirmed in vitro to be specific for cytomegalovirus antigens. According to a later analysis, TCR association rates differed among HLA loci, with DRB1 alleles showing the most associated TCRs and HLA-C alleles showing the fewest.

The chain uses TRBV10-3 and TRBJ1-6, with 7 bases in between that match TRBD1. This TCR came from a young woman in good health and CMV-seronegative. Sequenced: PBMCs. The CDR3 amino acid sequence is: CAIRSDRENNSPLHF. At the DNA level, the sequence is TGTGCCATCAGATCCGACAGGGAAAATAATTCACCCCTCCACTTT.